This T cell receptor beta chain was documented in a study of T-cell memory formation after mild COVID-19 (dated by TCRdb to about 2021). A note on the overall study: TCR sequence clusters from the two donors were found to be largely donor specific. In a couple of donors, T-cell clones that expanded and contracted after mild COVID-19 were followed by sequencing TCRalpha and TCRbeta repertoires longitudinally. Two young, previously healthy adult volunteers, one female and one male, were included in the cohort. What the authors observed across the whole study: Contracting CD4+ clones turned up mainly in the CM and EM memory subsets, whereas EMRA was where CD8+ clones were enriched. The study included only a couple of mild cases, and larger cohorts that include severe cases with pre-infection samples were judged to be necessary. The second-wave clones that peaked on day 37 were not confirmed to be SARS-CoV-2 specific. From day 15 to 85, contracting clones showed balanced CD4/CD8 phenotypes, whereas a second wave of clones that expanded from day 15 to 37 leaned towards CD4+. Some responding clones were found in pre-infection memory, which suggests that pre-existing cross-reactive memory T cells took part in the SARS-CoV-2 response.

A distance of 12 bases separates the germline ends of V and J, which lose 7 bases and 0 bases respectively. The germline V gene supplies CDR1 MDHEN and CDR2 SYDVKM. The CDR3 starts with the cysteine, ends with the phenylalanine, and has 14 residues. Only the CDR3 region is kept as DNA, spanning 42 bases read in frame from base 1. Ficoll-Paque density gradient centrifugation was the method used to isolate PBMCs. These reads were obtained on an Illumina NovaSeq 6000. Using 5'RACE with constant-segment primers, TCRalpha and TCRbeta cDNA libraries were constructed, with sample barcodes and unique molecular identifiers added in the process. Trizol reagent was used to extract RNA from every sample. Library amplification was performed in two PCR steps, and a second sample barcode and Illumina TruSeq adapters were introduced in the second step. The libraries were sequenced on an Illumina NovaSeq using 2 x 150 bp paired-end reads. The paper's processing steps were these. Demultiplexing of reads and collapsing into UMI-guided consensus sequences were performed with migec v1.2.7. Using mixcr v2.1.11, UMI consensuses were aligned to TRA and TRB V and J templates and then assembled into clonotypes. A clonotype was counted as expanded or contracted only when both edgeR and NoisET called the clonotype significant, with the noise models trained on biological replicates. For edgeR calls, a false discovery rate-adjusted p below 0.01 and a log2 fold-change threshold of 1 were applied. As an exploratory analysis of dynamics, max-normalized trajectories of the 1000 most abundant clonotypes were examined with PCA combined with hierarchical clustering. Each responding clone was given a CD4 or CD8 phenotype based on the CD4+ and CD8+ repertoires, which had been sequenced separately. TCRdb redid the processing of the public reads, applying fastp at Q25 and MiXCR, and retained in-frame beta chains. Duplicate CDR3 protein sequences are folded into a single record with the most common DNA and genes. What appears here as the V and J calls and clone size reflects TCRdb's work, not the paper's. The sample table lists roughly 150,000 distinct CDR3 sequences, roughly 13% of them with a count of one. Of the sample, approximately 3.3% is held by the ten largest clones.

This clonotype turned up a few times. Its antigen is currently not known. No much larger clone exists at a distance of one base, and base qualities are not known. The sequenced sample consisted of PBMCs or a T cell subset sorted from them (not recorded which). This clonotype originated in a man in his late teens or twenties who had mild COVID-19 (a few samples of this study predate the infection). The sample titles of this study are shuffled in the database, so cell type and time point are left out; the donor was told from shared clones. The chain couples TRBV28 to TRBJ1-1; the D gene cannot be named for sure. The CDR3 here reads CASINGILNTEAFF. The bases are TGTGCCAGCATTAACGGCATCTTGAACACTGAAGCTTTCTTT.